The 28 T cell receptor beta chains listed next were all sequenced from one sample in a study of control samples from healthy donors and cancer patients. Only in-frame clones appear in the TCRdb table, and some are missing; sequencing was by immunoSEQ multiplex PCR. The sample comprises roughly 88,000 clones, 90% to 95% of which are singletons, and about 0.92% rests with the top ten. The sequencing input was blood. The receptors originated from a woman in her 30s in good health.

The rearrangement uses TRBV5-1 and TRBJ2-6; no clear D gene. Trimming left V 2 bases short and J 0 bases short, with 15 bases between. The CDR3 runs 18 residues. CDR1 is SGHRS and CDR2 is YFSETQ in the germline V gene. CDR3 amino acids: CASSFNGRAGSGANVLTF. The CDR3 DNA sequence: TGCGCCAGCAGCTTCAACGGTAGGGCAGGCTCTGGGGCCAACGTCCTGACTTTC.

The rearrangement links TRBV5-6 to TRBJ1-3; D ambiguous. Germline CDR1 reads SGHDT; CDR2 reads YYEEEE. The length of the CDR3 is 14 residues. V was pared by 5 bases and J by 4 bases, with 13 bases between. CDR3 residues: CASSRWGTGNTIYF. The CDR3 DNA follows: TGTGCCAGCAGTCGTTGGGGTACGGGAAACACCATATATTTT.

The chain has TRBV7-2 and TRBJ1-1; D possibly corresponds to TRBD1 (5 bases). This CDR3 has 18 residues. Germline V gene lookup returns CDR1 SGHTA and CDR2 FQGNSA. The germline V and J ends were trimmed by 1 base and 1 base, with 19 bases remaining between them. The CDR3 loop is CASSLGGPRGRRNTEAFF. The CDR3 bases are TGTGCCAGCAGCTTAGGGGGACCACGGGGTCGAAGGAACACTGAAGCTTTCTTT.

The chain carries TRBV7-9 and TRBJ2-5; D is possibly TRBD1 (6 bases). There are 15 residues in the CDR3. V lost 4 bases to trimming and J lost 5 bases, with 17 bases between them. Germline V gene data show CDR1 as SEHNR and CDR2 as FQNEAQ (reference sequence). DNA for the CDR3: TGTGCCAGCAGCTCCTGGAACTCGCAGGGGGAGACCCAGTACTTC. Residues: CASSSWNSQGETQYF.

This clone came up once. This CDR3 reads CASSQLAGLNTEAFF. The CDR3 DNA reads as TGTGCCAGCAGCCAACTCGCAGGGCTGAACACTGAAGCTTTCTTT. The chain couples TRBV3-1 (or the pseudogene TRBV3-2) to TRBJ1-1; D perhaps matches TRBD1 (5 bases). Germline V CDR1 and CDR2: LGHDT, YNNKEL (reference sequence). CDR3 length: 15 amino acids. Trimming shortened V by 2 bases and J by 0 bases, and 10 bases separated the two germline ends.

The chain's CDR3 is CASSQDPSGEAGELFF. The DNA of the CDR3 is TGTGCCAGCAGCCAAGATCCTAGCGGGGAGGCCGGGGAGCTGTTTTTT. The V call is TRBV4-2, the J call TRBJ2-2; TRBD2 matches 9 bases. Germline loops: CDR1 LGHNA, CDR2 YNFKEQ. With 0 bases clipped from V and 6 bases from J, the junction kept 5 bases outside the gene matches. This CDR3 is built from 16 residues.

The chain employs TRBV28 and TRBJ1-2, with 10 positions matching TRBD1. Germline V gene data show CDR1 as MDHEN and CDR2 as SYDVKM. The CDR3 has 17 amino acids. J was trimmed by 4 bases and V by 2 bases; bases with no gene match: 10. The CDR3 DNA is TGTGCCAGCAGTTTAGCTCCAGGGACAGGGGACACCTATGGCTACACCTTC. It is translated as CASSLAPGTGDTYGYTF.

The gene calls are TRBV4-1 and TRBJ2-7; 8 bases align to TRBD1. The CDR3 contains 17 residues. The V gene end was trimmed by 0 bases and the J gene end by 4 bases; junction bases not matched to a gene: 11. CDR1 MGHRA and CDR2 YSYEKL come from the germline V gene. CDR3 protein: CASSQDSRQGLGYEQYF. As DNA, the CDR3 is TGCGCCAGCAGCCAAGATTCGAGACAGGGGTTAGGGTACGAGCAGTACTTC.

This chain uses TRBV19 with TRBJ1-4; D remains unclear. Per germline, CDR1 LNHDA and CDR2 SQIVND (reference sequence). The CDR3 runs to 16 residues. Trimming stripped 1 base from V and 7 bases from J, with 16 bases between. CDR3 amino acids: CASSIGYDSAIEKLFF. The CDR3 DNA reads TGTGCCAGTAGTATAGGGTACGACTCTGCGATTGAAAAACTGTTTTTT.

The chain uses TRBV12-3 or TRBV12-4 and TRBJ2-1; perhaps TRBD2 as D (5 bases). The CDR3 loop spans 13 amino acids. V was trimmed by 5 bases and J by 9 bases, leaving 14 bases between them. The DNA of the CDR3 is TGTGCCAGCAGTCCGGACTCCTGGGGTGAGCAGTTCTTC. Translated, it gives CASSPDSWGEQFF.

This rearrangement joins TRBV9 to TRBJ2-7; TRBD1 aligns across 7 bases. The trim removed 3 bases at V and 4 bases at J, leaving 4 bases unmatched. Germline V gene lookup returns CDR1 SGDLS and CDR2 YYNGEE. The CDR3 runs to 13 residues. The CDR3 DNA follows: TGTGCCAGCAGCGGTCTCAGGGGGTACGAGCAGTACTTC. This encodes CASSGLRGYEQYF.

The V gene is TRBV29-1, the J gene TRBJ2-7, with TRBD1 matching 12 bases. CDR3 length equals 13 residues. V was clipped by 6 bases and J by 6 bases; unmatched bases: 6. The germline CDR1 and CDR2 sequences are SQVTM and ANQGSEA. In nucleotides, the CDR3 is TGCAGCGTCCCGGGACAGGGGGCTTCCGAGCAGTACTTC. Translated: CSVPGQGASEQYF.

This chain connects TRBV4-1 to TRBJ1-1; TRBD1 might be the D (5 bases). V shed 1 base and J shed 3 bases, with 6 bases lying between them. The CDR3 spans 13 residues. Per germline, CDR1 MGHRA and CDR2 YSYEKL. CDR3 loop: CASSQGRDTEAFF. CDR3 in DNA: TGCGCCAGCAGCCAAGGCAGGGACACTGAAGCTTTCTTT.

J is TRBJ2-7 and V is TRBV28; 11 bases are shared with TRBD1. CDR3 length: 16 residues. V dropped 5 bases and J dropped 5; count of bases not matched to a gene: 11. CDR1 MDHEN and CDR2 SYDVKM come from the germline V gene. CDR3 sequence (DNA): TGTGCCAGCAGTCCGGGAGGGACAGGGGGTCACCACGAGCAGTACTTC. It specifies CASSPGGTGGHHEQYF.

V usage is TRBV10-3 and J usage is TRBJ1-1; D uncertain. CDR1 is ENHRY, CDR2 SYGVKD, per germline. The ends were cut back, 10 bases at V and 11 bases at J, with 17 bases in the middle. The CDR3 extends over 11 amino acids. CDR3 region: CATRDVEAAFF. The CDR3 coding sequence is TGTGCCACAAGGGATGTGGAGGCGGCTTTCTTT.

The chain is built from TRBV28 and TRBJ1-5; 9 bases map to TRBD1. The CDR3 is 15 amino acids. Germline assignment: CDR1 MDHEN and CDR2 SYDVKM. V shed 5 bases and J 5 bases; nucleotides not matched to a gene: 7. The CDR3 DNA reads as TGTGCCAGCAGTAAGGACAGGGGATTGTATCAGCCCCAGCATTTT. The encoded protein is CASSKDRGLYQPQHF.

The chain links TRBV6-5 to TRBJ2-3; 11 nucleotides align to TRBD2. This CDR3 comprises 15 residues. Per the germline V gene, CDR1 is MNHEY and CDR2 is SVGAGI. V lost 6 bases, J lost 4 bases, and 6 bases stayed unmatched. Here the CDR3 DNA reads TGTGCCAGCAGGCCCACTAGCGGGAGAGCAGATACGCAGTATTTT. This sequence encodes CASRPTSGRADTQYF.

The J gene is TRBJ1-1, the V gene TRBV11-2, with D maybe TRBD1 (5 bases). Between the trimmed V and J ends, which lost 5 bases and 0 bases, there was a span of 13 bases. Germline V gene data show CDR1 as SGHAT and CDR2 as FQNNGV. This CDR3 comprises 15 residues. DNA for the CDR3: TGTGCCAGCAGCCCTCAGGGTCGGGTGAACACTGAAGCTTTCTTT. It specifies CASSPQGRVNTEAFF.

The J gene is TRBJ2-7, the V gene TRBV7-9; D is perhaps TRBD1 or TRBD2 (6 bases each). The CDR3 runs 15 residues. The germline V gene has CDR1 SEHNR and CDR2 FQNEAQ (reference sequence). V lost 1 base and J lost 4, with 14 bases in between. Here the CDR3 DNA reads TGTGCCAGCAGCTTAGAGGGGGGATTTCGGTACGAGCAGTACTTC. Its protein product is CASSLEGGFRYEQYF.

This chain links TRBV18 with TRBJ1-1, with D possibly being TRBD1 (6 bases). The CDR3 sequence is 12 residues long. V gave up 1 base and J gave up 7 bases, with 7 bases separating them. Germline CDR1 KGHSH, CDR2 LQKENI. In DNA form, the CDR3 reads TGTGCCAGCTCACCACAACAGGGTGAAGCTTTCTTT. Translation gives CASSPQQGEAFF.

The CDR3 loop reads CASSLGPGTVNYGYTF. CDR3 coding DNA: TGTGCCAGCAGCTTGGGACCCGGGACAGTTAACTATGGCTACACCTTC. The chain links TRBV5-6 to TRBJ1-2, with 7 nucleotides matching TRBD1. CDR3 length: 16 residues. Germline CDR1 is SGHDT and CDR2 is YYEEEE. Trimming took 0 bases from V and 1 from J; bases not matched to a gene: 6.

The chain has TRBV11-3 and TRBJ2-1; TRBD2 matches 8 bases. The V gene end was trimmed by 2 bases and the J gene end by 5 bases; junction bases not matched to a gene: 8. Germline values: CDR1 SGHNT, CDR2 YENEEA. This CDR3 comprises 16 residues. CDR3 DNA: TGTGCCAGCAGCTTATTCGGGAGGGGGGCCAACAATGAGCAGTTCTTC. Its translation: CASSLFGRGANNEQFF.

The chain links TRBV4-2 to TRBJ2-7; the D is unclear. The CDR3 has 16 residues. The V gene lost 0 bases and the J gene lost 2 bases, with 14 bases spanning the gap. Germline CDR1 LGHNA, CDR2 YNFKEQ. The CDR3 sequence is CASSQEAEEKTYEQYF. The CDR3 nucleotides read TGTGCCAGCAGCCAAGAAGCTGAGGAAAAAACCTACGAGCAGTACTTC.

CDR3 in DNA: TGTGCCAGCAGTTCTATCCTTAAGGCAGATTCACTCCACGATACGCAGTATTTT. It encodes CASSSILKADSLHDTQYF. The chain combines TRBV28 with TRBJ2-3, with D hard to call. The CDR3 loop spans 18 amino acids. CDR1 is MDHEN, CDR2 SYDVKM, per germline. Trimming stripped 4 bases from V and 6 bases from J, with 26 bases between. The full variable domain, completed using reference TRBV28 and TRBJ2-3, is DVKVTQSSRYLVKRTGEKVFLECVQDMDHENMFWYRQDPGLGLRLIYFSYDVKMKEKGDIPEGYSVSREKKERFSLILESASTNQTSMYLCASSSILKADSLHDTQYFGPGTRLTVL.

This clone has only one observation. The chain recombines TRBV5-1 with TRBJ1-4, with 8 bases fitting TRBD1. The V gene end was trimmed by 3 bases and the J gene end by 8 bases; junction bases not matched to a gene: 6. Looked up from germline, CDR1 is SGHRS and CDR2 is YFSETQ. The CDR3 is 14 residues long. Here the CDR3 reads CASSSRGREEKLFF. The CDR3 DNA is TGCGCCAGCAGCTCCAGGGGGCGAGAAGAAAAACTGTTTTTT.

The chain joins TRBV6-1 to TRBJ1-5, with D unresolved. CDR3 size: 14 residues. V was trimmed by 3 bases and J by 7 bases, leaving 13 bases between them. Germline CDR1 is MNHNS and CDR2 is SASEGT. The CDR3: CASSEKTARQPQHF. Written as DNA, the CDR3 is TGTGCCAGCAGTGAGAAAACGGCTAGACAGCCCCAGCATTTT.

The V gene is TRBV5-1, the J gene TRBJ1-1; 9 bases match TRBD1. Per the germline V gene, CDR1 is SGHRS and CDR2 is YFSETQ. The J segment lost 10 bases and the V segment lost 4 bases, leaving 8 bases of the junction unmatched. There are 13 residues in the CDR3. The CDR3 is CASSRDREVRAFF. The CDR3 nucleotides read TGCGCCAGCAGCCGGGACAGGGAAGTTAGAGCTTTCTTT.

The V and J genes are TRBV6-6 and TRBJ2-3, with D unresolved. The CDR3 sequence is 14 residues long. The germline CDR1 and CDR2 sequences are MNHNY and SVGAGI (reference sequence). Trimming left V 2 bases short and J 1 base short, with 7 bases between. CDR3 DNA sequence: TGTGCCAGCAGTTACGGGTTGGGCACAGATACGCAGTATTTT. As protein: CASSYGLGTDTQYF.